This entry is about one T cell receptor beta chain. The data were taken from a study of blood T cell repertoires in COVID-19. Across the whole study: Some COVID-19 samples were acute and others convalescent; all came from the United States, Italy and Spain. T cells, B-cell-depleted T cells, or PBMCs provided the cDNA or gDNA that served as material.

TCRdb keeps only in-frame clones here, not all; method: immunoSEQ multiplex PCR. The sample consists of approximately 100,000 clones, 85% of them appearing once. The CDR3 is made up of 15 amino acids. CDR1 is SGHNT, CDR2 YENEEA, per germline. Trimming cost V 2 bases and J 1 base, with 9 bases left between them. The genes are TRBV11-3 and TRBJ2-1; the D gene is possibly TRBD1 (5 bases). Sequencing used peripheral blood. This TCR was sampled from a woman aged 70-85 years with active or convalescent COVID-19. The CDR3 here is CASSLSQGSYNEQFF. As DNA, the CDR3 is TGTGCCAGCAGCTTATCGCAGGGTTCCTACAATGAGCAGTTCTTC.